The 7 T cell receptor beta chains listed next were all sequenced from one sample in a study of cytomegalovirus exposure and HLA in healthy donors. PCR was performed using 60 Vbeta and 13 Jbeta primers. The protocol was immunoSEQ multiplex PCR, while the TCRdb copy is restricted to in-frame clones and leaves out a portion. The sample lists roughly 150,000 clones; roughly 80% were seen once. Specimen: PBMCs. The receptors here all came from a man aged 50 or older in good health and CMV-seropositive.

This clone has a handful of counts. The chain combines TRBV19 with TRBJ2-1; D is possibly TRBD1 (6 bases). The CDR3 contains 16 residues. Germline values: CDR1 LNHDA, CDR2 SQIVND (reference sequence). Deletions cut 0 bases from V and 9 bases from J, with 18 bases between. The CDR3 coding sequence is TGTGCCAGTAGTATAGAGGGCCAGGGGTTCTTGAGTGAGCAGTTCTTC. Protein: CASSIEGQGFLSEQFF.

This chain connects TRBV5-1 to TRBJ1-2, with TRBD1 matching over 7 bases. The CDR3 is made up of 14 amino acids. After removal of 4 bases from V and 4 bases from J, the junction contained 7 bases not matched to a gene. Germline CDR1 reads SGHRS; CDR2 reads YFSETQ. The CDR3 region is CASSPRQGSYGYTF. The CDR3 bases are TGCGCCAGCAGCCCCCGACAGGGAAGCTATGGCTACACCTTC.

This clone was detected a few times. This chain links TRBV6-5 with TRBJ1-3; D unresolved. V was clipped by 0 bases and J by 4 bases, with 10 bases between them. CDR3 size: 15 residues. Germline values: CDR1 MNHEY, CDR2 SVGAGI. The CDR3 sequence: CASSYSGGLGNTIYF. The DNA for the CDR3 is TGTGCCAGCAGTTACTCGGGAGGGCTCGGAAACACCATATATTTT.

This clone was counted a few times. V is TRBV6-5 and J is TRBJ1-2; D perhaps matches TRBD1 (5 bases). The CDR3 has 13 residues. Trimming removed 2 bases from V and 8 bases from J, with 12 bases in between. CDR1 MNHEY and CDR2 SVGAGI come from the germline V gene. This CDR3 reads CASSYVGGRGYTF. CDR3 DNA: TGTGCCAGCAGTTACGTCGGGGGAAGGGGCTACACCTTC.

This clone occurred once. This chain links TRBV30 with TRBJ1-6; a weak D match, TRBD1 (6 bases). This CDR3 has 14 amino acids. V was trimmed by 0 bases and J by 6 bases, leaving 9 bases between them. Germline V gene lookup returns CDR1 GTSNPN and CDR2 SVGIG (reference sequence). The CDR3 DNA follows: TGTGCCTGGAGTGTACGGGGGGCTAATTCACCCCTCCACTTT. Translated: CAWSVRGANSPLHF.

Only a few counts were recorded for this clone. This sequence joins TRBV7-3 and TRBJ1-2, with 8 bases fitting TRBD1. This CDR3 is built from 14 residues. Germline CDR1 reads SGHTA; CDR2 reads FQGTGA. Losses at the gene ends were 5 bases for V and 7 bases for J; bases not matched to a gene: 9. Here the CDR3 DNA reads TGTGCCAGCAGCGCAGGGACAGGCGGAGGTGGCTACACCTTC. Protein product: CASSAGTGGGGYTF.

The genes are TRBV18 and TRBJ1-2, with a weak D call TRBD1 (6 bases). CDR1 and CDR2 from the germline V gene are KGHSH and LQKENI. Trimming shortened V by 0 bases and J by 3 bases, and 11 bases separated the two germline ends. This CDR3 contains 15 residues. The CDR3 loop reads CASSPPGQHHYGYTF. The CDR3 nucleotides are TGTGCCAGCTCACCACCAGGACAGCACCACTATGGCTACACCTTC.